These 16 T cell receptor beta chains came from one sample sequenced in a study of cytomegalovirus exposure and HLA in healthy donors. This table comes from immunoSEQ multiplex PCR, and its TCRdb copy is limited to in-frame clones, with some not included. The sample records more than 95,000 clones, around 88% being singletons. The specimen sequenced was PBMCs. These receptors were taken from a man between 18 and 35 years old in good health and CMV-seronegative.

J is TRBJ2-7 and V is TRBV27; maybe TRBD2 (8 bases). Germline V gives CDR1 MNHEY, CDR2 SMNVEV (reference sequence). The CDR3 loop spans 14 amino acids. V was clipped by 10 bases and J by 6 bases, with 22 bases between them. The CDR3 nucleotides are TGTGCCACCACCCCGCGGGGGGCAGGGGGCGAGCAGTACTTC. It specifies CATTPRGAGGEQYF.

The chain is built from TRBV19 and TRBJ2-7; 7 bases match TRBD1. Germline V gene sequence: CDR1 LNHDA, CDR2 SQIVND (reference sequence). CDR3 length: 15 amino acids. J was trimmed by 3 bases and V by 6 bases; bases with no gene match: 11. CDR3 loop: CASRNPGTAFYEQYF. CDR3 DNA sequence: TGTGCCAGTAGGAATCCCGGGACAGCTTTCTACGAGCAGTACTTC.

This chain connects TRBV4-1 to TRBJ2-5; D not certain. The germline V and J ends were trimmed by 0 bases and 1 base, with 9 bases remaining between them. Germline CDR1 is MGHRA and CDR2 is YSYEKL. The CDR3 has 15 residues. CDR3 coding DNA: TGCGCCAGCAGCCAAGATCGAGGAACCCAAGAGACCCAGTACTTC. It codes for CASSQDRGTQETQYF.

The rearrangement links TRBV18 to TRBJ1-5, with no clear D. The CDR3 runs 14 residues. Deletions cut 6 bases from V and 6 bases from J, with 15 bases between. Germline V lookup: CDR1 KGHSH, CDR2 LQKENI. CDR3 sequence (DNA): TGTGCCAGCTCCACCCAGGCGTTAACTCAGCCCCAGCATTTT. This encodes CASSTQALTQPQHF.

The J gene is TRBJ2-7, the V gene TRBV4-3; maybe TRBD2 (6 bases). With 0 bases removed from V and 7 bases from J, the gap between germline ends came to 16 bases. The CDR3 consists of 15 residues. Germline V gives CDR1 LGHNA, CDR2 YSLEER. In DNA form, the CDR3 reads TGCGCCAGCAGCCAAGATCAGGCAGCGGGTTTGGAGCAGTACTTC. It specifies CASSQDQAAGLEQYF.

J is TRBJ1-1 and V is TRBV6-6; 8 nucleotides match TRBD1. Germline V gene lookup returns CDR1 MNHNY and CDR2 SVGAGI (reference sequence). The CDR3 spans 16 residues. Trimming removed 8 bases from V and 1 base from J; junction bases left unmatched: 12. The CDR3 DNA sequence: TGTGCCAGCTATGGGACATGGGACAGGCCGAACACTGAAGCTTTCTTT. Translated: CASYGTWDRPNTEAFF.

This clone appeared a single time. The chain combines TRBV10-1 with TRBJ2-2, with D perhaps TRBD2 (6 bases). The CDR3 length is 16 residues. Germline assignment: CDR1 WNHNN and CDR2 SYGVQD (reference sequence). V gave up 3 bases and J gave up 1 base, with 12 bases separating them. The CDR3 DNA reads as TGCGCCAGCAGTGACTTACTTAGCGGGAACACCGGGGAGCTGTTTTTT. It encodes CASSDLLSGNTGELFF.

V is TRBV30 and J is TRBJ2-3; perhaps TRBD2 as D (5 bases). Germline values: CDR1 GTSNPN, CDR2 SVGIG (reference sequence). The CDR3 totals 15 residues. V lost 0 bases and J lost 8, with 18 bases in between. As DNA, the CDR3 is TGTGCCTGGAGTGTACTTGGAGGCCGGGGTGGTACGCAGTATTTT. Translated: CAWSVLGGRGGTQYF.

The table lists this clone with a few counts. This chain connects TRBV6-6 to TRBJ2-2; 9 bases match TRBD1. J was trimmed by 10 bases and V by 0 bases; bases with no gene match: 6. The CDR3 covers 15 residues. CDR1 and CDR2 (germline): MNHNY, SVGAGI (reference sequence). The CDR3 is CASSYSPTGGEELFF. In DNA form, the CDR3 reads TGTGCCAGCAGTTACTCGCCTACAGGGGGCGAGGAGCTGTTTTTT.

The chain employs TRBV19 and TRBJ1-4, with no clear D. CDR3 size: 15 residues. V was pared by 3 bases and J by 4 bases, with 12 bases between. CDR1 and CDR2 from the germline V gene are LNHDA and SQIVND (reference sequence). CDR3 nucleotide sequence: TGTGCCAGTAGTATCGTTACAGCTTATAATGAAAAACTGTTTTTT. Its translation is CASSIVTAYNEKLFF.

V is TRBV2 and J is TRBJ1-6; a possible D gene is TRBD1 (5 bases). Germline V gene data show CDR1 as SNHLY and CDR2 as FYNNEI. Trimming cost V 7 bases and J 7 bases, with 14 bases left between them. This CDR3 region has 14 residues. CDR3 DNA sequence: TGTGCCAGCATCTGGGGGGGGGACAATTCACCCCTCCACTTT. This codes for CASIWGGDNSPLHF.

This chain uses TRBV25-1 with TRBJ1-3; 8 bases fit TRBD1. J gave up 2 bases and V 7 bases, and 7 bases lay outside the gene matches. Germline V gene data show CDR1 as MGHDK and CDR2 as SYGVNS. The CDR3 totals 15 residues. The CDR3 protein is CASTSTGGTGNTIYF. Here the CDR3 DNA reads TGTGCCAGCACTTCTACAGGGGGAACTGGAAACACCATATATTTT. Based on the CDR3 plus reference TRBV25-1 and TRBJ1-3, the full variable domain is EADIYQTPRYLVIGTGKKITLECSQTMGHDKMYWYQQDPGMELHLIHYSYGVNSTEKGDLSSESTVSRIRTEHFPLTLESARPSHTSQYLCASTSTGGTGNTIYFGEGSWLTVV.

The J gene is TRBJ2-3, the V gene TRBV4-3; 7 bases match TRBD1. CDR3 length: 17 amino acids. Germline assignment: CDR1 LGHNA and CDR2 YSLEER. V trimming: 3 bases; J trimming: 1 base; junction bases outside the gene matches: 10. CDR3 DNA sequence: TGCGCCAGCAGCCAGACCGGACAGGTGGAACGCACAGATACGCAGTATTTT. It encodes CASSQTGQVERTDTQYF.

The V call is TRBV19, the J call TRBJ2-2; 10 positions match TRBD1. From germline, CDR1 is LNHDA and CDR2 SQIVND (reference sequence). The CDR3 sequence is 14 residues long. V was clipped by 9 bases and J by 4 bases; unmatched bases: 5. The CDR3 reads CASSGTGATGELFF. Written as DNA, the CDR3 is TGTGCCAGCTCCGGGACAGGGGCCACCGGGGAGCTGTTTTTT.

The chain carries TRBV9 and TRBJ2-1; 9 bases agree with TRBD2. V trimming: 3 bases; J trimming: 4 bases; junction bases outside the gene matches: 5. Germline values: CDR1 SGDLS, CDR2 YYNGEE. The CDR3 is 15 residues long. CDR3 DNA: TGTGCCAGCAGCGCACTAGCGGGTTCTTACAATGAGCAGTTCTTC. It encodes CASSALAGSYNEQFF.

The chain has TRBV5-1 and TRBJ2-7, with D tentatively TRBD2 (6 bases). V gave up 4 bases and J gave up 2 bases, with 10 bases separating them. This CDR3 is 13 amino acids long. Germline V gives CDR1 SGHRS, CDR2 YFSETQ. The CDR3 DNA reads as TGCGCCAGCAGCCGGGGGATTCCCTACGAGCAGTACTTC. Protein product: CASSRGIPYEQYF.